This entry describes one T cell receptor (beta chain). Its specificity is not known. The length of the CDR3 is 16 residues. CDR1 is WSHSY, CDR2 SAAADI, per germline. Between the trimmed V and J ends, which lost 6 bases and 0 bases, there was a span of 17 bases. The data belong to a study of CD8 T cells in ankylosing spondylitis. Regarding the study as a whole: Ankylosing spondylitis blood seemed to carry a telltale TCR beta motif made of about 8 highly homologous variants. Disease-linked clones proved CD8+ and comparatively uncommon in peripheral blood. Reportedly, disease-linked clones are significantly enriched in ankylosing spondylitis patients' matched synovial fluid.

Library preparation for TCR beta used quantitative 5'-RACE with molecular barcodes. TCRdb reprocessed the 5' RACE reads with MiXCR, giving one entry per CDR3 protein. Of about 240,000 distinct CDR3 sequences listed, 8% to 11% are singletons. The rearrangement joins TRBV10-2 to TRBJ2-5, with D unclear. The clonotype comes from a male donor with ankylosing spondylitis or in good health (not recorded which). Sequenced sample: blood, either unsorted or a sorted T cell fraction (not recorded which). The CDR3: CASSLPRQLYQETQYF. The DNA of the CDR3 is TGCGCCAGCAGCCTCCCTCGGCAGCTTTACCAAGAGACCCAGTACTTC.